This entry is about one T cell receptor beta chain. This sample was included in a study of blood T cell repertoires in COVID-19. Study-wide background: Donors in the United States, Italy and Spain gave samples during acute or convalescent COVID-19. T cells, B-cell-depleted T cells, or PBMCs provided the cDNA or gDNA that served as material.

Here immunoSEQ multiplex PCR was the method, and the copy in TCRdb shows in-frame clones only, minus some. The repertoire holds approximately 340,000 clones, roughly 87% seen once, with 9.9% in the top ten. Recruited during active infection, patients (from Seattle) were subsequently followed longitudinally. The V gene's germline CDR1 is LNHDA and CDR2 SQIVND (reference sequence). The germline V and J ends were trimmed by 6 bases and 3 bases, with 16 bases remaining between them. The CDR3 has 15 residues. Sequencing used peripheral blood. The sequence came from a man aged 25 to 40 with COVID-19, enrolled during active disease. This chain connects TRBV19 to TRBJ2-3, with D tentatively TRBD2 (5 bases). Here the CDR3 reads CASSLAASGTDTQYF. The CDR3 nucleotides read TGTGCCAGTAGCCTTGCCGCCAGCGGTACAGATACGCAGTATTTT.